The rows below give T cell receptor beta chains drawn from one sample of a study of T-cell memory formation after mild COVID-19. TCRdb re-called the 5' RACE reads with MiXCR, one entry per CDR3 protein. Of over 300,000 distinct CDR3 sequences in the sample, roughly 20% are singletons; the top ten hold under 25%. What was sequenced was PBMCs or a T cell subset sorted from them (not recorded which). The receptors shown here come from a man between 18 and 35 years old who had mild COVID-19 (a few samples of this study predate the infection). Cell type and time point are not known. Both conserved end residues are part of each CDR3.

v_call,j_call,cdr3_aa
TRBV6-5,TRBJ2-1,CASSYSRGTYNEQFF
TRBV6-5,TRBJ2-3,CASSYSGGTDTQYF
TRBV3-1,TRBJ1-5,CASSPYSNQPQHF
TRBV4-3,TRBJ2-3,CASSQDTRADTQYF
TRBV5-1,TRBJ1-2,CASSLYNRDFYGYTF
TRBV4-1,TRBJ2-3,CASSQEITSGGGDTQYF
TRBV7-2,TRBJ1-2,CASSLPLGTGQGYTF
TRBV18,TRBJ1-1,CASSPDPDREAFF
TRBV12-3/TRBV12-4,TRBJ2-2,CARSLTTNTGELFF
TRBV5-1,TRBJ1-5,CASSFSGNQPQHF
TRBV7-6,TRBJ2-2,CASSLGVTSGTGELFF
TRBV6-6,TRBJ1-1,CASSYLGSNTEAFF
TRBV7-2,TRBJ2-3,CASSLSFLQYF
TRBV5-1,TRBJ2-3,CASSLSGFGDTQYF
TRBV29-1,TRBJ1-1,CSVDRLNTEAFF
TRBV15,TRBJ1-5,CATSRTENQPQHF
TRBV7-3,TRBJ2-1,CASSSTSGSSYNEQFF
TRBV4-1,TRBJ2-1,CASSQLRTGYNEQFF
TRBV5-1,TRBJ1-6,CASRLDSPNSPLHF
TRBV4-1,TRBJ2-1,CASSPLEGRSGDEQFF
TRBV15,TRBJ2-7,CATSRDIGGGFLHEQYF
TRBV6-6,TRBJ2-5,CASSYSVSQETQYF
TRBV5-1,TRBJ1-3,CASRQVSGNTIYF
TRBV20-1,TRBJ1-6,CSARGQESSPLHF
TRBV5-1,TRBJ2-2,CASSLDGVGTGELFF
TRBV4-1,TRBJ1-1,CASSQGSRGQNTEAFF
TRBV28,TRBJ2-5,CASSPEAGGQWAQYF
TRBV29-1,TRBJ1-1,CSVVQYRGSTEAFF
TRBV4-3,TRBJ1-2,CASTPTGWESGYTF
TRBV6-5,TRBJ1-4,CASSRGRTVLNEKLFF
TRBV12-3/TRBV12-4,TRBJ1-5,CASSWTGGIHQPQHF
TRBV7-6,TRBJ2-1,CASSLGARGGNEQFF
TRBV2,TRBJ1-6,CASSAPGQARNNSPLHF
TRBV7-2,TRBJ2-1,CASSPRDTRWDEQFF
TRBV7-9,TRBJ2-1,CASSLQVSYNEQFF
TRBV4-1,TRBJ2-3,CASSPRWGPTSTDTQYF
TRBV11-2,TRBJ2-1,CASSPNPGQGMGLYNEQFF
TRBV6-1,TRBJ2-3,CASGGLGADTQYF
TRBV29-1,TRBJ1-2,CSVVGTPDYGYTF
TRBV10-3,TRBJ2-1,CAISERSYNEQFF
TRBV7-8,TRBJ2-5,CASSLAGRGQKETQYF
TRBV29-1,TRBJ2-5,CSVGLADRGETQYF
TRBV9,TRBJ2-7,CASSAGGSGEYEQYF
TRBV6-6,TRBJ2-7,CASSPTGTYEQYF
TRBV6-1,TRBJ2-1,CASSALGVNNEQFF